This section outlines one T cell receptor (beta chain) sequence together with its context. Its specificity is not known. The data were taken from a study of T cell repertoires in cytomegalovirus infection. The wider study: Public TCR beta signatures provided an indication of both CMV infection and a matching HLA type. Study-wide results and limits: HLA-C-restricted CMV-specific TCR beta clonotypes prevailed in the ex vivo response.

Germline values: CDR1 MNHEY, CDR2 SMNVEV (reference sequence). The CDR3 is 14 amino acids. V lost 0 bases, J lost 8 bases, and 13 bases lay in between. TCRdb recomputed calls from the reads with MiXCR, one row per CDR3 protein. This repertoire shows 750,000 to 950,000 distinct CDR3 sequences, 25% to 30% found once; its top ten account for about an eighth. Sample: cultured CD8+ T cells from PBMCs, taken from culture after CMV antigen stimulation. The J gene is TRBJ1-2, the V gene TRBV27, with a weak D call TRBD1 (5 bases). This TCR was recovered from a human donor in good health (CMV status not recorded). Some clones in this sample may be carry-over from other donors' samples. For the CDR3, the DNA is TGTGCCAGCAGTTTATCGGAAGCAGGGAACGGCTACACCTTC. It encodes CASSLSEAGNGYTF.